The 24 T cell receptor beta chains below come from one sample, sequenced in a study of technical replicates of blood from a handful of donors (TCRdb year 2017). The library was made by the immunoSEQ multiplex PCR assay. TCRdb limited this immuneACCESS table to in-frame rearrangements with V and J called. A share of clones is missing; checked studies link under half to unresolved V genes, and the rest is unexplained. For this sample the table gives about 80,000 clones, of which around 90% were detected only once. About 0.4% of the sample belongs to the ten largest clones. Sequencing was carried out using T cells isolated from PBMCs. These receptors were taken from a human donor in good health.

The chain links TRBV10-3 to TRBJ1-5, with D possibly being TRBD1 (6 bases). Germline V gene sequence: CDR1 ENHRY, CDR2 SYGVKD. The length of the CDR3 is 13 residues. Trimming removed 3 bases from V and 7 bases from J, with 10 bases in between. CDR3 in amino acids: CAISDSGVQPQHF. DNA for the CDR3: TGTGCCATCAGTGATTCAGGGGTCCAGCCCCAGCATTTT.

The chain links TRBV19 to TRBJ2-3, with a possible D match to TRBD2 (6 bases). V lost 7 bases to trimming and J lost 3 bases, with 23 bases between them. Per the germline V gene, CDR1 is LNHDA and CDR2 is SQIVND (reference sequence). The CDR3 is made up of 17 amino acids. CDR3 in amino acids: CASTFGIAGSRTDTQYF. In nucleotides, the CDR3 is TGTGCCAGTACTTTCGGGATCGCGGGGAGTAGGACAGATACGCAGTATTTT. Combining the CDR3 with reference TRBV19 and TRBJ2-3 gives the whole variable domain DGGITQSPKYLFRKEGQNVTLSCEQNLNHDAMYWYRQDPGQGLRLIYYSQIVNDFQKGDIAEGYSVSREKKESFPLTVTSAQKNPTAFYLCASTFGIAGSRTDTQYFGPGTRLTVL.

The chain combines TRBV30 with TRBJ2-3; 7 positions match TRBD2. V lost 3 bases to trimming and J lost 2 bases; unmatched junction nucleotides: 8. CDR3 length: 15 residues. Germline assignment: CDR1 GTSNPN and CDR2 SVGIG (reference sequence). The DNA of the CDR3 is TGTGCCTGGAGCCTCACTAGCGTAGACACAGATACGCAGTATTTT. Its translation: CAWSLTSVDTDTQYF.

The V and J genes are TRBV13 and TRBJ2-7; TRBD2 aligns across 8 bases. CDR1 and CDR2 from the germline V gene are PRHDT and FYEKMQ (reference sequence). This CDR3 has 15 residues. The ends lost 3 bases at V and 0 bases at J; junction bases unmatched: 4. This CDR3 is CASSLGGRTSYEQYF. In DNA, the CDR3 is TGTGCCAGCAGCTTGGGCGGGAGGACCTCCTACGAGCAGTACTTC.

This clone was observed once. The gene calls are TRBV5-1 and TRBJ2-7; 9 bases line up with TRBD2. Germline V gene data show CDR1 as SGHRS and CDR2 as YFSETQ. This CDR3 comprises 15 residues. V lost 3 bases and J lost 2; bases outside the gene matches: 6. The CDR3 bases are TGCGCCAGCAGCTCGTCGACTAGCGGAGCCTACGAGCAGTACTTC. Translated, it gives CASSSSTSGAYEQYF.

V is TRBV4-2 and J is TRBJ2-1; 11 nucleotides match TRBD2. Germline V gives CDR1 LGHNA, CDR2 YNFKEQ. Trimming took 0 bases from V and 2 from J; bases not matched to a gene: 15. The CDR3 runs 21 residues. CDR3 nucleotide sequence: TGTGCCAGCAGCCAAGATAGAGTGACTAGCGGGACATACGCCCCCTACAATGAGCAGTTCTTC. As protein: CASSQDRVTSGTYAPYNEQFF.

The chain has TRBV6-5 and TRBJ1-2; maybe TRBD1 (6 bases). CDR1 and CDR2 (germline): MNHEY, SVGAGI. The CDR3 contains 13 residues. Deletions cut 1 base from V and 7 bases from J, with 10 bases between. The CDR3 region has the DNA TGTGCCAGCAGTTACTTAACAGGGCTTGGCTACACCTTC. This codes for CASSYLTGLGYTF.

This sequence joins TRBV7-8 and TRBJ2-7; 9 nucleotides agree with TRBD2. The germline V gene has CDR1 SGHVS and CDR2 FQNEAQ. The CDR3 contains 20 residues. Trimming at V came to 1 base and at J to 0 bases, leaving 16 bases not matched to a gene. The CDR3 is CASSLELGDPGLASSYEQYF. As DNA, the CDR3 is TGTGCCAGCAGCTTAGAACTTGGGGACCCCGGACTAGCGAGCTCCTACGAGCAGTACTTC.

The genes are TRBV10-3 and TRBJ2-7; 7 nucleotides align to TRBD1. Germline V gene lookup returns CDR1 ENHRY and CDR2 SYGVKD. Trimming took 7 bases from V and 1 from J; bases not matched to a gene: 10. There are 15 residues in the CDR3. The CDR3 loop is CAITPSDRESYEQYF. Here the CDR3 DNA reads TGTGCCATCACTCCATCAGACAGGGAATCCTACGAGCAGTACTTC.

The CDR3 loop reads CASSLGVDRDSNQPQHF. CDR3 DNA sequence: TGTGCCAGCAGCTTGGGTGTGGACAGAGATAGCAATCAGCCCCAGCATTTT. The chain is built from TRBV7-9 and TRBJ1-5; possible D gene TRBD1, 6 bases. Trimming cost V 3 bases and J 0 bases, with 15 bases left between them. The CDR3 totals 17 residues. Germline loops: CDR1 SEHNR, CDR2 FQNEAQ (reference sequence).

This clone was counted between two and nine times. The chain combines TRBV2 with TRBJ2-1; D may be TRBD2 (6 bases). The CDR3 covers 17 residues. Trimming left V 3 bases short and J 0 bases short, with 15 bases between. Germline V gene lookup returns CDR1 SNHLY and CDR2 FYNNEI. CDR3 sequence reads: CASSDHPSGSSYNEQFF. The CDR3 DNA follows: TGTGCCAGCAGTGACCACCCCAGCGGGTCCTCCTACAATGAGCAGTTCTTC.

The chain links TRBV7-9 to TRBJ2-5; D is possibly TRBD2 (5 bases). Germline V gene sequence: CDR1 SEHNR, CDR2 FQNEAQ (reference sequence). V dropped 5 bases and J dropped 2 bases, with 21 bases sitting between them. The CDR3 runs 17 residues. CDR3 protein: CASSPPPDSVTQETQYF. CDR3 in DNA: TGTGCCAGCAGCCCCCCACCGGATAGCGTGACACAAGAGACCCAGTACTTC.

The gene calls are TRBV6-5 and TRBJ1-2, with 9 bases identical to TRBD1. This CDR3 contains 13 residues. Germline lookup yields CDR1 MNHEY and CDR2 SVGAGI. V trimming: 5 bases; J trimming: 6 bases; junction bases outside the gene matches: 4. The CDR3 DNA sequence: TGTGCCAGCAGTCGGACAGGGGAGAATGGCTACACCTTC. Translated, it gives CASSRTGENGYTF.

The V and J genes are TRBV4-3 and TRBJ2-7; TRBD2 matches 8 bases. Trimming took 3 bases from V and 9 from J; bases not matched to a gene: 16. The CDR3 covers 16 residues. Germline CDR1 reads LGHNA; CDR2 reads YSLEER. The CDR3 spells CASSHTLLAAPKLQYF. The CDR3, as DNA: TGCGCCAGCAGCCACACCCTACTAGCGGCCCCTAAATTGCAGTACTTC.

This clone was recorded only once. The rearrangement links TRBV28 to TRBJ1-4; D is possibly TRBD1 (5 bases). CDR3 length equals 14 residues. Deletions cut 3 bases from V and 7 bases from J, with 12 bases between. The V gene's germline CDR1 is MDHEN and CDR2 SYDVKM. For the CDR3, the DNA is TGTGCCAGCAGTTTTGGCAGGGCCGGTGAAAAACTGTTTTTT. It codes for CASSFGRAGEKLFF.

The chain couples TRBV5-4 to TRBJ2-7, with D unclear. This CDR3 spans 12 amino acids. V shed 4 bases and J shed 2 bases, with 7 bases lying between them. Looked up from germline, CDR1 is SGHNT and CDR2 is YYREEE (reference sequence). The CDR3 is CASSIETYEQYF. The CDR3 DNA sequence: TGTGCCAGCAGCATAGAAACCTACGAGCAGTACTTC.

The CDR3 is CASKNEGTEAFF. The CDR3 region has the DNA TGTGCCAGTAAGAACGAGGGAACTGAAGCTTTCTTT. The chain carries TRBV19 and TRBJ1-1; D uncertain. V was shortened by 7 bases and J by 5 bases, with 11 bases between the two germline ends. The CDR3 extends over 12 amino acids. Germline CDR1 LNHDA, CDR2 SQIVND (reference sequence).

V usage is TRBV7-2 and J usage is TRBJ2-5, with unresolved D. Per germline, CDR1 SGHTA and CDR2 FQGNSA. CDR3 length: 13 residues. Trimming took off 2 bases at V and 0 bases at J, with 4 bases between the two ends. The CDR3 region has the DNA TGTGCCAGCAGCTTACAGTACCAAGAGACCCAGTACTTC. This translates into CASSLQYQETQYF.

The CDR3 sequence is CASSSSGAGSYEQYF. The CDR3 DNA sequence: TGTGCCAGCAGCTCCTCGGGTGCCGGCAGTTACGAGCAGTACTTC. The V and J genes are TRBV13 and TRBJ2-7; D not certain. Per the germline V gene, CDR1 is PRHDT and CDR2 is FYEKMQ (reference sequence). The CDR3 contains 15 residues. Trimming pared 4 bases from V and 4 bases from J, leaving 17 bases between.

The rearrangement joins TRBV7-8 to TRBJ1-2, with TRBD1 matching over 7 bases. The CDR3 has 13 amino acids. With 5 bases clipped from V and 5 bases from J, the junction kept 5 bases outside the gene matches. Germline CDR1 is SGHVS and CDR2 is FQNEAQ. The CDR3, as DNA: TGTGCCAGCAGCACAGGGGAACGGTATGGCTACACCTTC. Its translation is CASSTGERYGYTF.

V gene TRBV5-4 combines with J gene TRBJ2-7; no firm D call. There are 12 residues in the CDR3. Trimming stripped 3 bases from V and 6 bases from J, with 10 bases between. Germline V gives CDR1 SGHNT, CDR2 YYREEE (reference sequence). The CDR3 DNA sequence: TGTGCCAGCAGCTCAGGTTCTGGCGAGCAGTACTTC. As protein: CASSSGSGEQYF.

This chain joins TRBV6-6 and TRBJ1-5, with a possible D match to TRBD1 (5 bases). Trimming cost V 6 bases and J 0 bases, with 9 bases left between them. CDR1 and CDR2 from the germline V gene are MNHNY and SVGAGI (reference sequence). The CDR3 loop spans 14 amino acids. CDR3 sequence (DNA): TGTGCCAGCAGGGTAGGGGATAGCAATCAGCCCCAGCATTTT. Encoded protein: CASRVGDSNQPQHF.

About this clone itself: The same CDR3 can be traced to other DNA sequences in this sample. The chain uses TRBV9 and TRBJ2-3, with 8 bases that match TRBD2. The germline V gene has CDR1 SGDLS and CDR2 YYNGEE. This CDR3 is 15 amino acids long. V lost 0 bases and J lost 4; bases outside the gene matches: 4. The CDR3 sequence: CASSVVSGSADTQYF. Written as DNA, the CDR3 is TGTGCCAGCAGCGTAGTAAGCGGGAGTGCAGATACGCAGTATTTT.

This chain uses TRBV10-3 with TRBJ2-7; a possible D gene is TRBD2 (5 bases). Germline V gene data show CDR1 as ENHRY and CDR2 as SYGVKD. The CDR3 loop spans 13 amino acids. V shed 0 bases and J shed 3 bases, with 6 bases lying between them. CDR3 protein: CAISESEVYEQYF. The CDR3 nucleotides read TGTGCCATCAGTGAGTCGGAGGTCTACGAGCAGTACTTC.